Below are 13 T cell receptor beta chains sequenced from a single sample in a study of blood T cell repertoires in COVID-19. The data were produced by immunoSEQ multiplex PCR, yet TCRdb's version contains in-frame clones alone and is incomplete. The sample lists 200,000 to 250,000 clones, less than 90% seen once, with more than 4% in the top ten. Material: PBMCs or T cells enriched from blood (not recorded which). The receptors stem from a woman aged 30 to 39 who had been exposed to COVID-19.

The chain uses TRBV5-1 and TRBJ2-1; TRBD2 matches at 8 bases. The V gene end was trimmed by 4 bases and the J gene end by 5 bases; junction bases not matched to a gene: 8. The germline V gene encodes CDR1 SGHRS and CDR2 YFSETQ. The CDR3 length is 15 residues. The chain's CDR3 is CASSPLWRGDNEQFF. Here the CDR3 DNA reads TGCGCCAGCAGCCCACTCTGGCGGGGGGACAATGAGCAGTTCTTC.

This clone was detected once. The same CDR3 is also encoded by other DNA sequences in this sample. The chain recombines TRBV7-3 with TRBJ2-3; D is unclear. Germline V CDR1 and CDR2: SGHTA, FQGTGA. This CDR3 is built from 15 residues. The ends were cut back, 6 bases at V and 0 bases at J, with 13 bases in the middle. The DNA of the CDR3 is TGTGCCAGCAGTTTATTGGGCAGTAGCACAGATACGCAGTATTTT. It specifies CASSLLGSSTDTQYF. Looking up the rest from reference TRBV7-3 and TRBJ2-3 gives the full variable domain: GAGVSQTPSNKVTEKGKYVELRCDPISGHTALYWYRQSLGQGPEFLIYFQGTGAADDSGLPNDRFFAVRPEGSVSTLKIQRTERGDSAVYLCASSLLGSSTDTQYFGPGTRLTVL.

V usage is TRBV5-4 and J usage is TRBJ2-2; 7 bases match TRBD1. Trimming cost V 4 bases and J 3 bases; bases outside gene matches: 3. The CDR3 sequence is 14 residues long. Germline V gene data show CDR1 as SGHNT and CDR2 as YYREEE (reference sequence). The CDR3 DNA is TGTGCCAGCAGCACACAGGGGTACACCGGGGAGCTGTTTTTT. Translation gives CASSTQGYTGELFF.

This clone is a singleton in its sample. CDR3 DNA: TGCGCCAGCAGCGACGACTGGACCTACGAGCAGTACTTC. This gives the protein CASSDDWTYEQYF. The chain carries TRBV5-1 and TRBJ2-7, with D unresolved. In germline, CDR1 is SGHRS, CDR2 YFSETQ. The germline V and J ends were trimmed by 4 bases and 2 bases, with 10 bases remaining between them. The CDR3 has 13 residues. The full variable domain, with the rest looked up from reference TRBV5-1 and TRBJ2-7, is KAGVTQTPRYLIKTRGQQVTLSCSPISGHRSVSWYQQTPGQGLQFLFEYFSETQRNKGNFPGRFSGRQFSNSRSEMNVSTLELGDSALYLCASSDDWTYEQYFGPGTRLTVT.

V usage is TRBV2 and J usage is TRBJ1-4, with a possible D match to TRBD1 (5 bases). This CDR3 region has 15 residues. Germline CDR1 and CDR2: SNHLY and FYNNEI. Trimming pared 4 bases from V and 3 bases from J, leaving 12 bases between. The CDR3 DNA is TGTGCCAGCAGTGGGTGGACAAGGTCTAATGAAAAACTGTTTTTT. It specifies CASSGWTRSNEKLFF.

This clone was detected only a few times. The rearrangement joins TRBV9 to TRBJ2-2, with D uncertain. Trimming pared 0 bases from V and 0 bases from J, leaving 9 bases between. The CDR3 consists of 16 residues. CDR1 SGDLS and CDR2 YYNGEE come from the germline V gene. CDR3 DNA sequence: TGTGCCAGCAGCGTAGAGGCGGCGACGAACACCGGGGAGCTGTTTTTT. Its translation: CASSVEAATNTGELFF.

This rearrangement joins TRBV5-1 to TRBJ2-1; 8 nucleotides line up with TRBD1. Trimming at V came to 4 bases and at J to 4 bases, leaving 10 bases not matched to a gene. The CDR3 extends over 16 amino acids. CDR1 and CDR2 (germline): SGHRS, YFSETQ. For the CDR3, the DNA is TGCGCCAGCAGCGATCCACAGGGGGTCCGTTACAATGAGCAGTTCTTC. Its protein product is CASSDPQGVRYNEQFF.

The rearrangement links TRBV10-2 to TRBJ2-7, with 9 nucleotides matching TRBD1. With V trimmed by 11 bases and J by 7 bases, 12 bases remained unmatched. The germline CDR1 and CDR2 sequences are WSHSY and SAAADI. The CDR3 runs 13 residues. The CDR3 coding sequence is TGCGCCGTCTCAAAGCGGGACAGGGATGAGCAGTACTTC. Amino acids: CAVSKRDRDEQYF.

This chain uses TRBV9 with TRBJ2-2, with 7 bases aligning to TRBD2. The V gene's germline CDR1 is SGDLS and CDR2 YYNGEE. The CDR3 is 16 residues long. V trimming: 2 bases; J trimming: 0 bases; junction bases outside the gene matches: 4. CDR3 bases: TGTGCCAGCAGCGTGCGGGCGGGGGCGAACACCGGGGAGCTGTTTTTT. As protein: CASSVRAGANTGELFF.

In its sample, this clone was seen a few times. The CDR3 DNA sequence: TGTGCCAGCAGCGTAGGATGGGCGAGTTACAATGAGCAGTTCTTC. Translating gives CASSVGWASYNEQFF. This chain connects TRBV9 to TRBJ2-1; the D is unclear. This CDR3 is 15 amino acids long. The V end lost 0 bases, the J end lost 4 bases, and 11 bases lay between the germline ends. Germline-derived CDR1 and CDR2 are SGDLS and YYNGEE.

This clone was picked up one time. V is TRBV30 and J is TRBJ1-6, with TRBD1 matching 9 bases. The CDR3 contains 15 residues. The germline CDR1 and CDR2 sequences are GTSNPN and SVGIG (reference sequence). V was pared by 5 bases and J by 6 bases, with 8 bases of the junction left unmatched. CDR3 bases: TGTGCCTGGCGTCGCCCGGGACAGGGTAATTCACCCCTCCACTTT. Translated, it gives CAWRRPGQGNSPLHF.

The V and J genes are TRBV7-8 and TRBJ2-6, with 9 bases fitting TRBD1. The CDR3 length is 18 residues. Germline CDR1 and CDR2: SGHVS and FQNEAQ. V gave up 1 base and J gave up 2 bases; unmatched junction bases: 6. The CDR3 DNA is TGTGCCAGCAGCTTAGTGGGGACAGGGCCTACTGGGGCCAACGTCCTGACTTTC. Translating it yields CASSLVGTGPTGANVLTF.

This clone was seen only once. This chain uses TRBV28 with TRBJ1-5, with D perhaps matching TRBD1 (5 bases). Per germline, CDR1 MDHEN and CDR2 SYDVKM. V shed 6 bases and J shed 3 bases, with 15 bases lying between them. There are 15 residues in the CDR3. The chain's CDR3 is CASRPTRGYNQPQHF. The CDR3 DNA reads TGTGCCAGCAGGCCGACACGGGGGTACAATCAGCCCCAGCATTTT.